These 10 T cell receptor beta chains share one sample of origin, sequenced in a study of T-cell reconstitution after alpha-beta-depleted transplantation in children. The TCRbeta library was prepared with unique molecular identifiers. MiXCR was run by TCRdb on the PCR reads, yielding one entry per CDR3 protein. This table holds around 72,000 distinct CDR3 sequences, 4.9% found once. The source was PBMCs, mostly from graft donor cells, collected 180 days after TCRalphabeta/CD19-depleted stem cell transplant. The source is a boy less than two years old who had a stem cell transplant for acute myeloid leukemia, so the T cells may come from the graft donor.

This clonotype was counted ten times or more. The J gene is TRBJ1-5, the V gene TRBV15; D gene ambiguous. CDR1 and CDR2 from the germline V gene are LNHNV and YYDKDF (reference sequence). This CDR3 is built from 14 residues. The V end was cut by 2 bases, the J end by 4 bases, with 9 bases between. The CDR3 DNA reads TGTGCCACCAGCAGACGTGGACGGAATCAGCCCCAGCATTTT. It is translated as CATSRRGRNQPQHF.

Ten or more counts support this clonotype. The chain couples TRBV18 to TRBJ1-1; TRBD1 is a possible D gene (6 bases). Looked up from germline, CDR1 is KGHSH and CDR2 is LQKENI. CDR3 length equals 14 residues. The V end lost 3 bases, the J end lost 4 bases, and 12 bases lay between the germline ends. The CDR3 DNA is TGTGCCAGCTCACCCTCGGGGGCGCGCACTGAAGCTTTCTTT. As protein: CASSPSGARTEAFF.

There are many counts of this clonotype. In DNA, the CDR3 is TGTGCCAGCAGGGCCACTAGCGGGGGCCTGAGCTCCTACAATGAGCAGTTCTTC. It is translated as CASRATSGGLSSYNEQFF. This rearrangement joins TRBV6-2 or TRBV6-3 to TRBJ2-1; 11 nucleotides match TRBD2. V shed 6 bases and J 0 bases; nucleotides not matched to a gene: 10. Germline V gene lookup returns CDR1 MNHEY and CDR2 SVGEGT. CDR3 length: 18 residues.

This clonotype was observed at least ten times. The V gene is TRBV10-3, the J gene TRBJ1-2, with 8 bases identical to TRBD1. This CDR3 is 16 amino acids long. V was pared by 6 bases and J by 1 base, with 10 bases of the junction left unmatched. In germline, CDR1 is ENHRY, CDR2 SYGVKD. The CDR3 DNA sequence: TGTGCCATCAGAGACATCCGACAGGGGCTTAACTATGGCTACACCTTC. This translates into CAIRDIRQGLNYGYTF.

This clonotype was counted ten times or more. The chain carries TRBV5-1 and TRBJ1-1; TRBD1 is a possible D gene (5 bases). This CDR3 is built from 13 residues. Germline values: CDR1 SGHRS, CDR2 YFSETQ. Trimming left V 0 bases short and J 8 bases short, with 11 bases between. The CDR3 reads CASSLGRGPEAFF. The CDR3 coding sequence is TGCGCCAGCAGCTTGGGTCGGGGCCCCGAAGCTTTCTTT.

Turning to this clonotype: Its ends do not fully match the called genes, so a read error is possible. The V gene is TRBV20-1, the J gene TRBJ1-4, with no clear D. Per germline, CDR1 DFQATT and CDR2 SNEGSKA (reference sequence). The CDR3 contains 16 residues. CDR3 nucleotide sequence: TGCTGTGCTAGTCTTCGAGGGAACCCAACTAATGAAAAACTGTTTTTT. Encoded protein: CCASLRGNPTNEKLFF.

This clonotype has at least ten counts. At one end the junction does not follow the germline gene, possibly because of a read error. This chain joins TRBV20-1 and TRBJ1-1; D gene ambiguous. This CDR3 spans 11 amino acids. CDR1 DFQATT and CDR2 SNEGSKA come from the germline V gene (reference sequence). DNA for the CDR3: TGCAGTGCTAGTAACCTCCGGAGGTCCTCTTTT. Translation gives CSASNLRRSSF.

CDR3 bases: TGTGCCAGCAGCTTTGGCCTGTTCCGAACCTCTGGAAACACCATATATTTT. Protein sequence: CASSFGLFRTSGNTIYF. The chain employs TRBV12-1 and TRBJ1-3; the table names TRBD1, a call not compared with the DNA. TRBV12-1 is a documented pseudogene. The CDR3 has 17 amino acids.

There are many counts of this clonotype. In DNA, the CDR3 is TGCGCCAGCAGCCAAGAATCGGCCTATTCACCCCTCCACTTT. It codes for CASSQESAYSPLHF. The V call is TRBV4-3, the J call TRBJ1-6, with D hard to call. Trimming removed 0 bases from V and 8 bases from J, with 8 bases in between. From germline, CDR1 is LGHNA and CDR2 YSLEER. The length of the CDR3 is 14 residues.

The V gene is TRBV15, the J gene TRBJ2-7; 11 bases map to TRBD2. J lost 7 bases, V lost 5 bases, and 7 bases had no gene match. The CDR3 extends over 14 amino acids. CDR1 and CDR2 from the germline V gene are LNHNV and YYDKDF (reference sequence). Here the CDR3 reads CATSRSGRAGEQYF. Here the CDR3 DNA reads TGTGCCACCAGCCGTAGCGGGAGGGCCGGGGAGCAGTACTTC.